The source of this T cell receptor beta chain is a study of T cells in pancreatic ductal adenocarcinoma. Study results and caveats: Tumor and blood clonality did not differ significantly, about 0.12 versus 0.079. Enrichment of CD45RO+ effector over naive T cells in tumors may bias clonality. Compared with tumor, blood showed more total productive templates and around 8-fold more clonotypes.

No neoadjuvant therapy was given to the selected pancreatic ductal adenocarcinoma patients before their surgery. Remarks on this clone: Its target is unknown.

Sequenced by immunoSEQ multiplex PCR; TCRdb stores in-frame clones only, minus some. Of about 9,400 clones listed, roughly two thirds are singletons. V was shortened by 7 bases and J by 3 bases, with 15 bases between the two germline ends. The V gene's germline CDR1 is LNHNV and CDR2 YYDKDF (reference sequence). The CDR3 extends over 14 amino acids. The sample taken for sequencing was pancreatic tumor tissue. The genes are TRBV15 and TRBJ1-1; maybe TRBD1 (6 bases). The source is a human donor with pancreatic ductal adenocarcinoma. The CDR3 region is CATTVTGWDTEAFF. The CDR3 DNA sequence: TGTGCCACCACCGTAACAGGGTGGGACACTGAAGCTTTCTTT.